A selection of T cell receptor beta chains follows, all from one sample in a study of human T cells and chemical hapten exposure. TCRdb reanalysed the RACE reads using MiXCR and keeps one entry per CDR3 protein. The table records some 97,000 distinct CDR3 sequences, 25% to 30% of them present only once. The input for sequencing was whole blood, taken in connection with sensitization to the hapten diphenylcyclopropenone (DPC). The receptors come from a middle-aged man with alopecia areata. Some clones in this sample may be carry-over from other donors' samples. Each CDR3 is given with its conserved first and last residue. Part of the rows lack a size; the others show once, few, many or a class for expanded clones.

size	V	length	J	CDR3
few	TRBV6-1	14	TRBJ2-3	CASNFGEATDTQYF
.	TRBV29-1	12	TRBJ2-4	CSVGTSVNIQYF
few	TRBV24-1	13	TRBJ2-5	CATSDPGGETQYF
.	TRBV7-2	19	TRBJ2-3	CASSYIPNRLAGVADTQYF
few	TRBV2	15	TRBJ2-5	CASSEQTSLGETQYF
.	TRBV11-2	15	TRBJ1-5	CASSLGQRSNQPQHF
.	TRBV28	14	TRBJ1-3	CASSRQGPGNTIYF
few	TRBV12-3/TRBV12-4	11	TRBJ1-3	CASGTGNTIYF
.	TRBV5-4	13	TRBJ2-4	CASSAGTENIQYF
.	TRBV5-5	14	TRBJ1-2	CASSPEGAHFGYTF
.	TRBV20-1	14	TRBJ2-7	CSAGGAGVSYEQYF
few	TRBV5-1	15	TRBJ2-5	CASSRLAVDQETQYF
few	TRBV28	17	TRBJ2-5	CASSSISPGLYQETQYF
.	TRBV6-2/TRBV6-3	16	TRBJ2-3	CASSYSFSVGTDTQYF
few	TRBV6-1	15	TRBJ2-1	CASSEDRASYNEQFF
.	TRBV29-1	15	TRBJ2-5	CSVVGAASPQETQYF
.	TRBV12-3/TRBV12-4	14	TRBJ1-5	CASTEGGVRQPQHF
.	TRBV29-1	14	TRBJ2-4	CSVQGGQAKNIQYF
.	TRBV27	16	TRBJ2-1	CASSRLAGGKNNEQFF
many	TRBV4-1	16	TRBJ2-1	CASSGTSGSSYNEQFF
few	TRBV28	15	TRBJ2-1	CASTRPHGTSERQFF
few	TRBV20-1	15	TRBJ2-3	CSARGYRINKDTQYF
.	TRBV28	12	TRBJ2-1	CASSSGGNEQFF
few	TRBV7-9	16	TRBJ2-3	CASSLGLAGSTDTQYF
.	TRBV6-5	13	TRBJ1-1	CASSYGGETEAFF
.	TRBV6-2/TRBV6-3	17	TRBJ2-5	CASSYHLARGDQETQYF
few	TRBV12-3/TRBV12-4	16	TRBJ2-1	CASSGDQGFGYNEQFF
.	TRBV29-1	13	TRBJ2-6	CSAGGSGANVLTF
.	TRBV5-4	15	TRBJ1-4	CASSPGAATNEKLFF
.	TRBV29-1	14	TRBJ2-4	CSVDMSSGGDIQYF
few	TRBV20-1	15	TRBJ1-5	CSARGVSGSNQPQHF
.	TRBV5-1	18	TRBJ2-3	CASSLGGLAGGGTDTQYF
few	TRBV28	12	TRBJ2-2	CATSSSAGELFF
.	TRBV5-4	15	TRBJ2-7	CASSPPTGTHREQYF
.	TRBV25-1	14	TRBJ1-6	CASSESPRSSPLHF
.	TRBV6-6	12	TRBJ2-7	CATTSGFYEQYF
few	TRBV28	12	TRBJ2-1	CASSLGVLEQFF
.	TRBV6-6	11	TRBJ2-1	CASIRGNEQFF
.	TRBV28	16	TRBJ2-2	CASSLIGPTLTGELFF
few	TRBV28	13	TRBJ2-7	CASSFRTAHEQYF
.	TRBV7-9	16	TRBJ2-7	CASSLRISGSSHEQYF
.	TRBV6-5	17	TRBJ2-3	CASSYGSGTSGTDTQYF
.	TRBV7-8	17	TRBJ2-4	CASSLGRWSGAKNIQYF
few	TRBV7-9	15	TRBJ2-2	CASSSTGSATGELFF
few	TRBV20-1	14	TRBJ1-5	CSASPRDSNQPQHF
few	TRBV7-2	16	TRBJ2-7	CASSLDGSGTPYEQYF
.	TRBV4-3	12	TRBJ2-1	CASSRTGTEQFF
.	TRBV23-1	11	TRBJ1-4	CASSPAGAIFF
few	TRBV24-1	12	TRBJ2-1	CATSDYYNEQFF